Given below is one T cell receptor beta chain in context. This clonotype was recorded many times. The target of this receptor is not known. Base qualities are not at hand, and no much larger clone is one base apart. The sample's time point label, in plain terms: pre-sensitization, week 0. In the paper's terms, the treatment or condition label means: therapeutic diphenylcyclopropenone sensitization with weekly scalp DPC. At every patch-test visit, the blood draw took place before the patch test was put on. Patients were considered eligible if aged 18 to 70, diagnosed with alopecia and deemed suitable for DPC therapy, and patients were excluded if pregnant. Unfractionated whole blood was collected in Tempus Blood RNA tubes, and total RNA was extracted from that blood. The data are from a study of human T cells and chemical hapten exposure (dated by TCRdb to about 2021). For the study in its entirety: For sensitization, 2% DPC in acetone was applied to a 2 cm by 2 cm area of upper inner arm skin. Patients additionally received weekly therapeutic DPC doses to the scalp throughout the approximately 22-week study period. Patch tests used Finn chambers with 0.01% DPC on the upper back, scored after 6 days by International Contact Dermatitis Research Group standards. The patient cohort, mostly female, included alopecia areata with under or over 50% scalp involvement, alopecia totalis and alopecia universalis. Libraries were pooled for sequencing, and per-sample TCR yields varied mainly because of small differences in library volumes within the pool. In alopecia patients, the study followed how the peripheral blood TCR repertoire changed in vivo over primary and secondary sensitization to diphenylcyclopropenone (DPC), a hapten. Blood samples were taken from patients before sensitization (week 0) and at 2, 6 and about 24 weeks after DPC sensitization. Roughly 30 alopecia patients gave blood for TCR sequencing at one to four time points (pre-sensitization, 2, 6 and 24 weeks).

Points the paper makes about the study in general: After repeated subsampling, the strength of the expansion versus patch-test correlation and the threshold at which it became significant changed. Expanded TCRs formed significantly more large CDR3 similarity clusters than pre-sensitization or healthy control sets, consistent with antigen-driven responses. Because every patient had alopecia, a presumed autoimmune disease, the patients' immune response might differ from that of healthy individuals. DPC sensitization did not change the number of TCRs with a frequency above 1 in 1000, and there was no evidence of changes in global repertoire structure. A positive correlation was found between the number of PT1 expanded TCRs and patch test score, with significance reached at thresholds 8, 16 and 32 but not 4.

Libraries were prepared through RACE. Sequencing took place on a NextSeq 500. Library preparation attached unique molecular identifiers to individual cDNA molecules for quantitative, reproducible TCR counting. Both TCR alpha and TCR beta chains were sequenced from each blood RNA sample. In the authors' own workflow: Samples had a median of approximately 93,000 TCRs, with a range from 23,224 to 690,600. V, J and CDR3 annotation of the TCR reads was carried out using the Decombinator software suite. For PS versus PT1 abundance plots, all samples were subsampled to the same number of TCRs (28,000). TCRs were defined as expanded if absent before sensitization and observed at least eight times at the 2-week time point. The raw public data were reprocessed by TCRdb itself: fastp quality trimming at Q25, MiXCR clonotype calling, in-frame beta chains only. Rows are unified per CDR3 protein, each entry keeping the most common DNA and genes. The V and J calls reflect TCRdb's pipeline rather than the authors' work. In this sample the table shows 300,000 to 450,000 distinct CDR3 sequences, approximately 5.1% of which occur a single time. 2.6% of the sample belongs to the ten largest clones.

The sequence was collected from a woman in her forties or fifties with alopecia areata. Some clones in this sample may be carry-over from other donors' samples. The material sequenced was whole blood, taken in connection with sensitization to the hapten diphenylcyclopropenone (DPC).

The nucleotide sequence is given as TGTGCCACCAGTGATATGGTTGGGTCCTATAATTCACCCCTCCACTTT. Its product reads: CATSDMVGSYNSPLHF. Recombination linked TRBV24-1 to TRBJ1-6, with the D gene call left open. CDR1 KGHDR and CDR2 SFDVKD were looked up in the germline V gene. Trimming removed 3 bases from V and 1 base from J, leaving 9 bases between the germline ends. The CDR3 starts with the cysteine, ends with the phenylalanine, and has 16 residues. The retained sequence is limited to the CDR3, 48 bases, with the frame set at the first base.